Described below is a single TCR beta chain sequence and its context. The data belong to a study of blood T cell repertoires in COVID-19. Study overall: Sources were T cells, B-cell-depleted T cells, or PBMCs; the material itself was cDNA or gDNA.

CDR3 length: 13 residues. V lost 3 bases, J lost 6 bases, and 5 bases stayed unmatched. Germline CDR1 MNHEY, CDR2 SMNVEV (reference sequence). This table comes from immunoSEQ multiplex PCR, and its TCRdb copy is limited to in-frame clones, with some not included. Found here are 140,000 to 150,000 clones, 84% of them singletons; the top ten hold around two fifths. Sequencing input: peripheral blood. V is TRBV27 and J is TRBJ2-7; the match to TRBD1 covers 7 bases. The clonotype was recovered from a human donor in a cohort sampled during active COVID-19. The DNA of the CDR3 is TGTGCCAGCAGTTTGGGCAGGGGGTCCGAGCAGTACTTC. Its protein product is CASSLGRGSEQYF.